The T cell receptor beta chain described here comes from a study of Ad26.COV2.S vaccination and SARS-CoV-2 variants. Stated treatment: over 15 received Ad26.COV2.S at low or high dose, single or two shots; 5 received placebo; per-sample allocation not given. At day 63 after the first vaccine or placebo injection, samples were drawn. The vaccine delivered Wuhan-strain SARS-CoV-2 spike through an Ad26 vector. Study-wide results and limits: Following vaccination, spike-specific CD8+ and CD4+ T cell responses reportedly exhibited substantial breadth. Non-spike TCR breadth did not differ much between vaccine and placebo recipients.

Profiled with immunoSEQ multiplex PCR; TCRdb holds only in-frame clones, not every one. The sample contains around 400,000 clones, approximately 92% of which appear only once. Of note for this clone: Its antigen remains unidentified.

This material consisted of peripheral blood, taken in a trial of Ad26.COV2.S vaccine versus placebo. This clonotype was sampled from a person between 18 and 65 years old who received the Ad26.COV2.S COVID-19 vaccine or a placebo.

CDR3 coding DNA: TGTGCCAGCAGTTTTATCGGGGCAACAGGGGGCCACACTGAAGCTTTCTTT. Encoded protein: CASSFIGATGGHTEAFF. V is TRBV27 and J is TRBJ1-1; 9 bases agree with TRBD1. After removal of 3 bases from V and 3 bases from J, the junction contained 11 bases not matched to a gene. The CDR3 is 17 amino acids. CDR1 is MNHEY, CDR2 SMNVEV, per germline (reference sequence).